Given below is one TCR beta chain in context. Its antigen remains unknown. These data belong to a study of CD8 T cells in ankylosing spondylitis. Study findings and constraints: Disease-linked clones bore a CD8+ phenotype and were relatively rare in peripheral blood. Reports say disease-linked clones showed up significantly more in matched ankylosing spondylitis synovial fluid. Made up of eight highly homologous variants, a TCR beta motif appeared characteristic of ankylosing spondylitis blood.

Generation of TCR beta libraries employed quantitative 5'-RACE incorporating molecular barcodes. One entry per CDR3 protein results from TCRdb running MiXCR on the 5' RACE reads. The sample includes 350,000 to 450,000 distinct CDR3 sequences, roughly 20% of them seen just once. What was sequenced was blood, either unsorted or a sorted T cell fraction (not recorded which). This TCR derives from a male donor with ankylosing spondylitis or in good health (not recorded which).

This CDR3 is CASSLAEHLNTEAFF. The CDR3 bases are TGTGCCAGCAGCTTGGCCGAACACTTGAACACTGAAGCTTTCTTT. V gene TRBV5-5 combines with J gene TRBJ1-1; no definite D call. The CDR3 is made up of 15 amino acids. Per germline, CDR1 SGHKS and CDR2 YYEKEE (reference sequence). The V and J ends lost 0 bases and 0 bases respectively, with 9 bases between them.